This T cell receptor (beta chain) was recovered during a study of control samples from healthy donors and cancer patients. Between the trimmed V and J ends, which lost 5 bases and 0 bases, there was a span of 5 bases. This CDR3 has 13 amino acids. Germline V lookup: CDR1 SNHLY, CDR2 FYNNEI. The assay was immunoSEQ multiplex PCR, and TCRdb's table has in-frame clones only and misses some. This sample carries about 86,000 clones, about 88% of them seen once, and the ten largest clones take 8.5% to 10%. Source material: PBMCs. V gene TRBV2 combines with J gene TRBJ1-5; no clear D gene. This sequence originates from a woman between 45 and 60 years old with colorectal cancer. CDR3: CASSYNSNQPQHF. CDR3 DNA sequence: TGTGCCAGCAGTTATAATAGCAATCAGCCCCAGCATTTT.